One and the same sample provided the 23 T cell receptor beta chains below, sequenced in a study of OX40 agonist ivuxolimab in advanced cancers. The table came from immunoSEQ multiplex PCR; TCRdb's copy has only in-frame clones and leaves some out. Of around 72,000 clones in the sample, approximately 93% were seen once. Sequencing was performed on CD4+ or CD8+ T cells sorted from blood, taken in a trial of the OX40 agonist ivuxolimab. The receptors derive from an adult with an advanced solid tumor such as melanoma, head and neck, liver or kidney cancer.

The genes are TRBV4-2 and TRBJ2-5, with 7 bases fitting TRBD2. After removal of 0 bases from V and 4 bases from J, the junction contained 11 bases not matched to a gene. The CDR3 contains 17 residues. Per germline, CDR1 LGHNA and CDR2 YNFKEQ. Here the CDR3 reads CASSQELWGGRRETQYF. The DNA of the CDR3 is TGTGCCAGCAGCCAAGAGTTGTGGGGGGGGAGGAGAGAGACCCAGTACTTC.

The genes are TRBV5-8 and TRBJ2-3; D possibly corresponds to TRBD1 (7 bases). The CDR3 loop spans 18 amino acids. V was clipped by 4 bases and J by 0 bases, with 21 bases between them. Germline CDR1 is SGHTS and CDR2 is YDEGEE. CDR3 sequence reads: CASSRTQGGETSTDTQYF. CDR3 nucleotide sequence: TGTGCCAGCAGCCGGACTCAGGGGGGCGAGACTAGCACAGATACGCAGTATTTT.

This clone was picked up a small number of times. V and J are TRBV5-1 and TRBJ2-5, with TRBD2 identical over 12 bases. Germline V lookup: CDR1 SGHRS, CDR2 YFSETQ. This CDR3 spans 18 amino acids. J was trimmed by 2 bases and V by 0 bases; bases with no gene match: 8. CDR3 protein: CASSLGLAGGRSQETQYF. The DNA of the CDR3 is TGCGCCAGCAGCTTGGGGCTAGCGGGGGGGCGAAGTCAAGAGACCCAGTACTTC.

The genes are TRBV19 and TRBJ2-3; no definite D call. The V end lost 8 bases, the J end lost 3 bases, and 9 bases lay between the germline ends. The CDR3 is 12 residues long. The germline CDR1 and CDR2 sequences are LNHDA and SQIVND (reference sequence). In nucleotides, the CDR3 is TGTGCCAGTGAATCCCGAACAGATACGCAGTATTTT. Its protein product is CASESRTDTQYF.

The chain couples TRBV10-3 to TRBJ1-2, with D maybe TRBD1 (5 bases). Germline values: CDR1 ENHRY, CDR2 SYGVKD. The V end was cut by 2 bases, the J end by 2 bases, with 9 bases between. The CDR3 consists of 14 residues. Here the CDR3 reads CAISEVNRNYGYTF. The CDR3 coding sequence is TGTGCCATCAGTGAGGTCAACAGGAACTATGGCTACACCTTC.

CDR3 loop: CASNRGQGTYEQYF. The CDR3 DNA is TGTGCCAGCAATCGTGGACAGGGGACCTACGAGCAGTACTTC. This chain connects TRBV11-3 to TRBJ2-7; TRBD1 matches 9 bases. The J segment lost 2 bases and the V segment lost 7 bases, leaving 6 bases of the junction unmatched. The CDR3 is made up of 14 amino acids. Germline CDR1 and CDR2: SGHNT and YENEEA. Filled out from reference TRBV11-3 and TRBJ2-7, the complete variable domain reads EAGVVQSPRYKIIEKKQPVAFWCNPISGHNTLYWYLQNLGQGPELLIRYENEEAVDDSQLPKDRFSAERLKGVDSTLKIQPAELGDSAVYLCASNRGQGTYEQYFGPGTRLTVT.

This clone was seen only a few times. V gene TRBV7-8 combines with J gene TRBJ2-2, with TRBD1 matching over 8 bases. Trimming cost V 3 bases and J 6 bases; bases outside gene matches: 6. CDR1 and CDR2 (germline): SGHVS, FQNEAQ. This CDR3 comprises 15 residues. The CDR3 DNA follows: TGTGCCAGCAGCTTGACGCAGGGGGCGCCCGGGGAGCTGTTTTTT. Its translation is CASSLTQGAPGELFF.

The chain employs TRBV2 and TRBJ2-7; the match to TRBD2 covers 10 bases. J lost 4 bases, V lost 6 bases, and 6 bases had no gene match. CDR1 is SNHLY, CDR2 FYNNEI, per germline. The CDR3 contains 14 residues. CDR3 coding DNA: TGTGCCAGCAGAGGGGCTAGCGGGAGTTACGAGCAGTACTTC. Translation: CASRGASGSYEQYF. The variable domain in full, completed from reference TRBV2 and TRBJ2-7, reads EPEVTQTPSHQVTQMGQEVILRCVPISNHLYFYWYRQILGQKVEFLVSFYNNEISEKSEIFDDQFSVERPDGSNFTLKIRSTKLEDSAMYFCASRGASGSYEQYFGPGTRLTVT.

The gene calls are TRBV6-6 and TRBJ1-1, with 11 nucleotides matching TRBD1. The CDR3 consists of 13 residues. Germline CDR1 and CDR2: MNHNY and SVGAGI (reference sequence). V lost 6 bases, J lost 8 bases, and 5 bases stayed unmatched. CDR3 bases: TGTGCCAGCAGGGGACAGGGGGGGGCAGAAGCTTTCTTT. This codes for CASRGQGGAEAFF.

This clone was found a few times. This chain uses TRBV6-1 with TRBJ2-3; 12 nucleotides agree with TRBD2. The germline gives CDR1 MNHNS, CDR2 SASEGT. V was clipped by 5 bases and J by 6 bases; unmatched bases: 6. The CDR3 runs 15 residues. CDR3 in amino acids: CASSPRTSGADTQYF. DNA of the CDR3: TGTGCCAGCAGTCCACGGACTAGCGGGGCTGATACGCAGTATTTT.

Only one count was recorded for this clone. The chain uses TRBV7-2 and TRBJ2-2; no firm D call. CDR1 is SGHTA, CDR2 FQGNSA, per germline. The germline V and J ends were trimmed by 1 base and 7 bases, with 10 bases remaining between them. This CDR3 spans 14 amino acids. In nucleotides, the CDR3 is TGTGCCAGCAGCTTAGGTCGGCTAGTCGGGGAGCTGTTTTTT. Translating gives CASSLGRLVGELFF.

CDR3 bases: TGTGCCAGCAGCTTGGGGCAGGGGGCTGAATACGAGCAGTACTTC. This translates into CASSLGQGAEYEQYF. V and J are TRBV5-4 and TRBJ2-7; 8 bases match TRBD1. CDR3 length: 15 amino acids. Germline CDR1 is SGHNT and CDR2 is YYREEE (reference sequence). Unmatched junction bases numbered 6, after V lost 0 bases and J lost 4 bases.

The chain carries TRBV28 and TRBJ2-7, with a tentative D call TRBD2 (6 bases). V gave up 6 bases and J gave up 1 base, with 13 bases separating them. Germline CDR1 and CDR2: MDHEN and SYDVKM. The length of the CDR3 is 14 residues. CDR3 in amino acids: CASSSPGRSYEQYF. The CDR3, as DNA: TGTGCCAGCAGCTCCCCGGGGAGGTCCTACGAGCAGTACTTC.

V is TRBV18 and J is TRBJ2-7; no definite D call. The V end was cut by 3 bases, the J end by 3 bases, with 6 bases between. Germline V lookup: CDR1 KGHSH, CDR2 LQKENI. This CDR3 region has 12 residues. This CDR3 is CASSPDFYEQYF. In DNA form, the CDR3 reads TGTGCCAGCTCACCCGATTTCTACGAGCAGTACTTC.

The J gene is TRBJ2-7, the V gene TRBV19; 9 nucleotides line up with TRBD1. V gave up 5 bases and J gave up 3 bases; unmatched junction bases: 11. CDR1 and CDR2 (germline): LNHDA, SQIVND (reference sequence). This CDR3 region has 16 residues. The CDR3 sequence: CASSSGTGSLIYEQYF. CDR3 bases: TGTGCCAGTAGTTCCGGGACAGGGTCATTGATCTACGAGCAGTACTTC.

The genes are TRBV28 and TRBJ1-1; 7 nucleotides match TRBD1. Unmatched junction bases numbered 11, after V lost 5 bases and J lost 5 bases. From germline, CDR1 is MDHEN and CDR2 SYDVKM. This CDR3 has 15 amino acids. For the CDR3, the DNA is TGTGCCAGCAGTCTCTCACAGGGGATGGGGACTGAAGCTTTCTTT. Residues: CASSLSQGMGTEAFF.

The rearrangement links TRBV7-8 to TRBJ1-6, with no clear D. V lost 7 bases and J lost 9, with 13 bases in between. Germline V gives CDR1 SGHVS, CDR2 FQNEAQ. This CDR3 contains 13 residues. CDR3 sequence reads: CASTPGLGSPLHF. The CDR3 DNA is TGTGCCAGCACCCCGGGTCTGGGTTCACCCCTCCACTTT. The full variable domain, in which reference TRBV7-8 and TRBJ1-6 provide the parts outside the CDR3, is GAGVSQSPRYKVAKRGQDVALRCDPISGHVSLFWYQQALGQGPEFLTYFQNEAQLDKSGLPSDRFFAERPEGSVSTLKIQRTQQEDSAVYLCASTPGLGSPLHFGNGTRLTVT.

V gene TRBV19 combines with J gene TRBJ2-7, with D perhaps matching TRBD1 or TRBD2 (5 bases each). The V gene lost 1 base and the J gene lost 7 bases, with 20 bases spanning the gap. The CDR3 totals 16 residues. Germline CDR1 and CDR2: LNHDA and SQIVND (reference sequence). The CDR3 protein is CASSIGGRRAMGEQYF. The CDR3 coding sequence is TGTGCCAGTAGTATAGGAGGGCGCAGGGCAATGGGAGAGCAGTACTTC.

The chain couples TRBV5-1 to TRBJ2-2; D possibly corresponds to TRBD2 (6 bases). Germline V gene data show CDR1 as SGHRS and CDR2 as YFSETQ. V lost 0 bases to trimming and J lost 8 bases, with 14 bases between them. The CDR3 consists of 15 residues. In DNA form, the CDR3 reads TGCGCCAGCAGCTTGGTTCCCCGGGGGTCGGGGGAGCTGTTTTTT. Its translation: CASSLVPRGSGELFF.

The chain uses TRBV18 and TRBJ1-1; D unresolved. Germline V gene lookup returns CDR1 KGHSH and CDR2 LQKENI. Trimming stripped 6 bases from V and 5 bases from J, with 19 bases between. CDR3 length: 15 residues. The CDR3 sequence is CASSQNPGPATEAFF. The CDR3 coding sequence is TGTGCCAGCTCTCAGAATCCGGGTCCAGCGACTGAAGCTTTCTTT.

This clone was recorded only once. The chain employs TRBV4-3 and TRBJ2-6, with TRBD2 as a possible D gene (5 bases). The CDR3 is 16 residues long. CDR1 and CDR2 from the germline V gene are LGHNA and YSLEER. V lost 1 base to trimming and J lost 1 base, with 8 bases between them. CDR3 region: CASSQVWRSGANVLTF. The CDR3 bases are TGCGCCAGCAGCCAAGTATGGAGGTCTGGGGCCAACGTCCTGACTTTC.

The chain employs TRBV7-9 and TRBJ2-7; D unresolved. Germline loops: CDR1 SEHNR, CDR2 FQNEAQ (reference sequence). The CDR3 runs 17 residues. Trimming took off 1 base at V and 2 bases at J, with 18 bases between the two ends. The CDR3 region has the DNA TGTGCCAGCAGCTTAGTTGTTCGGCGGCCGTCCCCCTACGAGCAGTACTTC. It is translated as CASSLVVRRPSPYEQYF.

The gene calls are TRBV11-2 and TRBJ2-1; D remains ambiguous. The CDR3 extends over 14 amino acids. Looked up from germline, CDR1 is SGHAT and CDR2 is FQNNGV. Trimming removed 1 base at V and 15 bases at J, with 19 bases between. CDR3 bases: TGTGCCAGCAGCTTAGTTCCGCAGGAGTTAGTACCGTTCTTC. The encoded protein is CASSLVPQELVPFF.